This TCR beta chain was identified during a study of CD8 T cells in Susac syndrome. Broader study findings: TCR sequencing and HLA analysis covered a relatively small number of individuals.

It was with random hexamers that roughly 0.5 to 1 ug RNA was reverse transcribed. Each CDR3 protein gets one entry after TCRdb re-called the immunoSEQ multiplex PCR reads with MiXCR. The sample lists 110,000 or so distinct CDR3 sequences, about 96% occurring once. In the case of this clonotype: Its specificity is unknown.

The TCR was taken from a human donor in good health. The source material was CD4+ T cells from PBMCs.

This chain's CDR3 is CASSLTSGIGKETQYF. CDR3 nucleotide sequence: TGTGCCAGCAGCTTGACTAGCGGGATCGGAAAAGAGACCCAGTACTTC. The chain uses TRBV7-9 and TRBJ2-5, with 11 bases lining up with TRBD2. This CDR3 is built from 16 residues. Germline V gives CDR1 SEHNR, CDR2 FQNEAQ (reference sequence). With 3 bases clipped from V and 3 bases from J, the junction kept 6 bases outside the gene matches. Supplemented by reference TRBV7-9 and TRBJ2-5, the full variable domain reads DTGVSQNPRHKITKRGQNVTFRCDPISEHNRLYWYRQTLGQGPEFLTYFQNEAQLEKSRLLSDRFSAERPKGSFSTLEIQRTEQGDSAMYLCASSLTSGIGKETQYFGPGTRLLVL.